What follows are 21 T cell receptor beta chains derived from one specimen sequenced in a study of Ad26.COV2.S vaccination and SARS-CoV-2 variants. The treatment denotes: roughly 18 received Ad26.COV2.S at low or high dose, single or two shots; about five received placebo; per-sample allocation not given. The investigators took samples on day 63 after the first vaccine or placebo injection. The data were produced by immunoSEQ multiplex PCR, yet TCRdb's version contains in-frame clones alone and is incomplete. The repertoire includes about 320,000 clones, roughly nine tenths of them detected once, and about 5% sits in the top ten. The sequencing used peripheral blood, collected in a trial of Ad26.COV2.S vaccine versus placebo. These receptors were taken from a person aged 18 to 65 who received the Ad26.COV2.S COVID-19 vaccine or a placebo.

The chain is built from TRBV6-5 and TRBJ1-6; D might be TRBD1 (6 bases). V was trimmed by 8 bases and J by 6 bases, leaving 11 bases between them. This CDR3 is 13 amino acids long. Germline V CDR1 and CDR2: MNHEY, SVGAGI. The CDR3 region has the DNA TGTGCCAGCGGGGGCGGGATTAATTCACCCCTCCACTTT. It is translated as CASGGGINSPLHF.

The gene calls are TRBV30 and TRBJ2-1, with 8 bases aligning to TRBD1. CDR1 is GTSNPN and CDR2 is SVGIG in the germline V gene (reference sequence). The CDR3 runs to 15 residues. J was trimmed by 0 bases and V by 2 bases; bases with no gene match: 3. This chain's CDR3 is CAWSPGGISYNEQFF. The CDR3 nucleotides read TGTGCCTGGAGTCCAGGGGGCATCTCCTACAATGAGCAGTTCTTC. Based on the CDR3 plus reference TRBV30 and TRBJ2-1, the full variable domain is SQTIHQWPATLVQPVGSPLSLECTVEGTSNPNLYWYRQAAGRGLQLLFYSVGIGQISSEVPQNLSASRPQDRQFILSSKKLLLSDSGFYLCAWSPGGISYNEQFFGPGTRLTVL.

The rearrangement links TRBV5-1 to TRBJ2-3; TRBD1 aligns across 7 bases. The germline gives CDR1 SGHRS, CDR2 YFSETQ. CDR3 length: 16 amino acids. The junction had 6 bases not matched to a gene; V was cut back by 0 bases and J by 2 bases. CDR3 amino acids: CASSLGQGFHTDTQYF. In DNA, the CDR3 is TGCGCCAGCAGCTTGGGACAGGGTTTCCACACAGATACGCAGTATTTT.

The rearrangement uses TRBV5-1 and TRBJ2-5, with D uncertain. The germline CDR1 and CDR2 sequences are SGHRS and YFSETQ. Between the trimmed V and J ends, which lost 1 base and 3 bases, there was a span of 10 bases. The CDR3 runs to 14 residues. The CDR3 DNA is TGCGCCAGCAGCTTGTGGGTCGGAGAAGAGACCCAGTACTTC. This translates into CASSLWVGEETQYF.

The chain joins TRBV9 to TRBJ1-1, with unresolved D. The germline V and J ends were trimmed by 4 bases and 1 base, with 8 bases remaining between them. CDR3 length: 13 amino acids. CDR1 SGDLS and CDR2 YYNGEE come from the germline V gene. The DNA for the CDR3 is TGTGCCAGCAGCAGGGAGCGGAACACTGAAGCTTTCTTT. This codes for CASSRERNTEAFF.

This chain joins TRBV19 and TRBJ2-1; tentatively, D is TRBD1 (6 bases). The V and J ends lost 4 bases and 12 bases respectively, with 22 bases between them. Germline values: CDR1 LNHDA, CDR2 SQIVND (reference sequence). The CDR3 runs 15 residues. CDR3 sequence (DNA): TGTGCCAGTAGTAAACAGGGCTCCTTGTCAATGGTGCAGTTCTTC. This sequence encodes CASSKQGSLSMVQFF.

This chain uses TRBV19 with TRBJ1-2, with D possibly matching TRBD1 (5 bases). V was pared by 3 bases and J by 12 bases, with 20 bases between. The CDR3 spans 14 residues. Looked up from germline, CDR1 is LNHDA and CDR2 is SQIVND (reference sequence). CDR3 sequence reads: CASSINFGTVADTF. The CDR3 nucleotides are TGTGCCAGTAGTATTAATTTTGGGACGGTGGCCGACACCTTC. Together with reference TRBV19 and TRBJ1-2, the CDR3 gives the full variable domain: DGGITQSPKYLFRKEGQNVTLSCEQNLNHDAMYWYRQDPGQGLRLIYYSQIVNDFQKGDIAEGYSVSREKKESFPLTVTSAQKNPTAFYLCASSINFGTVADTFGSGTRLTVV.

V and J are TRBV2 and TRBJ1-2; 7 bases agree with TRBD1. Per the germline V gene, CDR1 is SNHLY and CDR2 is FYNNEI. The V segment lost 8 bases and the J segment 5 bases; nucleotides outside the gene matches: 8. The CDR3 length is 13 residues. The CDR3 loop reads CASQQGWAYGYTF. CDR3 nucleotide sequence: TGTGCCAGCCAACAGGGGTGGGCGTATGGCTACACCTTC.

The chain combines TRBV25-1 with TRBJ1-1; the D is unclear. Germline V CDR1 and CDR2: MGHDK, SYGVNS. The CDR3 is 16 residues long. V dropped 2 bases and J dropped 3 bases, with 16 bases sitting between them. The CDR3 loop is CASSEGPGGRDTEAFF. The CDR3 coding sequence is TGTGCCAGCAGTGAAGGTCCGGGAGGAAGAGACACTGAAGCTTTCTTT.

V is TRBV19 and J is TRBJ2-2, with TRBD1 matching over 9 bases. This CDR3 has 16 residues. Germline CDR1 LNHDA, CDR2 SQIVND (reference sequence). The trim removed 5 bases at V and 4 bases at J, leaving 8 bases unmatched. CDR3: CASSPVGDRVTGELFF. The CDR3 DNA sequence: TGTGCCAGTAGTCCGGTCGGGGACAGGGTCACCGGGGAGCTGTTTTTT.

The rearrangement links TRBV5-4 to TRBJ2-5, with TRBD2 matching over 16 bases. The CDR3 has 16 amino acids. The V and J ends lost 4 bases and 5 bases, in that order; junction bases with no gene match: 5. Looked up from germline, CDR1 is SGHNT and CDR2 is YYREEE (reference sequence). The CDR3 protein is CASSQGLAGGTETQYF. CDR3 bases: TGTGCCAGCAGCCAGGGACTAGCGGGAGGGACCGAGACCCAGTACTTC.

DNA for the CDR3: TGTGCCAGCAGTTTATTGGCGGCGGGAGGATTGGCGCAGTATTTT. Translating gives CASSLLAAGGLAQYF. This chain uses TRBV27 with TRBJ2-3, with 8 bases that match TRBD2. The germline gives CDR1 MNHEY, CDR2 SMNVEV (reference sequence). The CDR3 contains 15 residues. Germline trimming cut 1 base from V and 10 bases from J; bases unmatched to any gene: 10.

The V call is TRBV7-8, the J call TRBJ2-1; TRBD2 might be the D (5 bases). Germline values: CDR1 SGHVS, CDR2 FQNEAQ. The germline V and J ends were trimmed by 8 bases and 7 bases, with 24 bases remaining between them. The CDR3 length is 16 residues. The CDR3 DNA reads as TGTGCCAGCCACGGGGTTAGGGCCTACTTTTGGAATGAGCAGTTCTTC. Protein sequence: CASHGVRAYFWNEQFF. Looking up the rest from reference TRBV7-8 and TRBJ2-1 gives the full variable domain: GAGVSQSPRYKVAKRGQDVALRCDPISGHVSLFWYQQALGQGPEFLTYFQNEAQLDKSGLPSDRFFAERPEGSVSTLKIQRTQQEDSAVYLCASHGVRAYFWNEQFFGPGTRLTVL.

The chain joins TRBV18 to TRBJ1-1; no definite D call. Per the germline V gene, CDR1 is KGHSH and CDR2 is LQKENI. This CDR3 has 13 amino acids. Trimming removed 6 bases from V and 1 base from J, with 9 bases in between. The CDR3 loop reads CASSTSENTEAFF. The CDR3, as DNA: TGTGCCAGCTCCACCAGCGAGAACACTGAAGCTTTCTTT.

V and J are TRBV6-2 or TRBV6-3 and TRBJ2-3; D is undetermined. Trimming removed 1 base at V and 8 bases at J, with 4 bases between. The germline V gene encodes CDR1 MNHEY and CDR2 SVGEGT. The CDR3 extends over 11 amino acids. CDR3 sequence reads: CASSYYGTQYF. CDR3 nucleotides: TGTGCCAGCAGTTACTACGGTACGCAGTATTTT.

The CDR3 reads CASSGASRLAGGGEQFF. CDR3 bases: TGTGCCAGCAGCGGCGCGAGTAGGCTAGCGGGAGGGGGTGAGCAGTTCTTC. The J gene is TRBJ2-1, the V gene TRBV7-2, with 12 bases identical to TRBD2. CDR1 is SGHTA and CDR2 is FQGNSA in the germline V gene. The CDR3 contains 17 residues. The junction had 14 bases not matched to a gene; V was cut back by 5 bases and J by 9 bases.

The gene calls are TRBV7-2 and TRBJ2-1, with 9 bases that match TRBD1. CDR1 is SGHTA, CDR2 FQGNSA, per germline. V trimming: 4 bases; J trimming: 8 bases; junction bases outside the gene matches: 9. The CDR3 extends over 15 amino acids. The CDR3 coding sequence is TGTGCCAGCAGCTCCTCCGGGACAGGGATGTATGAGCAGTTCTTC. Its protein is CASSSSGTGMYEQFF.

Written as DNA, the CDR3 is TGTGCCAGTAGTATAGGTTTGGCGGAGTGGGGGGAGCTGTTTTTT. Translating it yields CASSIGLAEWGELFF. The chain employs TRBV19 and TRBJ2-2, with D hard to call. This CDR3 is 15 amino acids long. Germline V gene sequence: CDR1 LNHDA, CDR2 SQIVND (reference sequence). V was clipped by 1 base and J by 8 bases, with 14 bases between them.

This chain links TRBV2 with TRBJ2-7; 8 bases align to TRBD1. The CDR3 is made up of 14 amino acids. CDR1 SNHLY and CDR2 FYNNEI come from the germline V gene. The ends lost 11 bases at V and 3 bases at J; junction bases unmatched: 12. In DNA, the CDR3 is TGTGCCTCCCGGGTGGACAGGGCCGACTACGAGCAGTACTTC. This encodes CASRVDRADYEQYF.

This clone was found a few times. CDR3 amino acids: CASSDSSEGNGYTF. For the CDR3, the DNA is TGTGCCAGCAGTGACTCTTCGGAGGGGAATGGCTACACCTTC. The chain links TRBV6-4 to TRBJ1-2; D might be TRBD1 (5 bases). The CDR3 spans 14 residues. V was shortened by 0 bases and J by 6 bases, with 11 bases between the two germline ends. The germline V gene encodes CDR1 MRHNA and CDR2 SNTAGT.

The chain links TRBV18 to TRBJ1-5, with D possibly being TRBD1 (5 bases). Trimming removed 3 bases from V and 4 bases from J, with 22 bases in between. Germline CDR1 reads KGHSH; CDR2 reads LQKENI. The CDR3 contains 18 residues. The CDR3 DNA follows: TGTGCCAGCTCACCGGGGCCGTTGGGTCCGAGAAAAAATCAGCCCCAGCATTTT. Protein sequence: CASSPGPLGPRKNQPQHF.